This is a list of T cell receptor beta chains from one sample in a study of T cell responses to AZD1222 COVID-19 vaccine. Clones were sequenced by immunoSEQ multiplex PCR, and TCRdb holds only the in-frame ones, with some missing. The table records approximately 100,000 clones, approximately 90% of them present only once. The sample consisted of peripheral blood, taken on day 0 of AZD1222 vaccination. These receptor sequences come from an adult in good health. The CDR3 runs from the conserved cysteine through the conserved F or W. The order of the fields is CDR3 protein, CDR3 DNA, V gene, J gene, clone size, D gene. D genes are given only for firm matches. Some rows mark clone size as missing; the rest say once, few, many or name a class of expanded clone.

CDR3aa: CASSSSTGRNEKLFF; CDR3nt: TGTGCCAGCAGCTCATCTACCGGGAGAAATGAAAAACTGTTTTTT; v_gene: TRBV7-9; j_gene: TRBJ1-4; abundance: -; d_gene: -
CDR3aa: CASSLWLAHEQYF; CDR3nt: TGCGCCAGCAGCTTGTGGCTAGCGCACGAGCAGTACTTC; v_gene: TRBV5-1; j_gene: TRBJ2-7; abundance: -; d_gene: -
CDR3aa: CASRPTGGNTEAFF; CDR3nt: TGTGCCAGCAGGCCCACAGGGGGGAACACTGAAGCTTTCTTT; v_gene: TRBV6-5; j_gene: TRBJ1-1; abundance: -; d_gene: TRBD1
CDR3aa: CAWSVLSGTGTDTQYF; CDR3nt: TGTGCCTGGAGTGTATTATCCGGGACAGGCACAGATACGCAGTATTTT; v_gene: TRBV30; j_gene: TRBJ2-3; abundance: -; d_gene: TRBD1
CDR3aa: CARSFWIRDIRSYEQYF; CDR3nt: TGTGCCAGAAGCTTCTGGATTCGGGACATCCGCTCCTACGAGCAGTACTTC; v_gene: TRBV5-3; j_gene: TRBJ2-7; abundance: -; d_gene: -
CDR3aa: CSVGASEDNEQFF; CDR3nt: TGCAGCGTTGGCGCTAGCGAGGACAATGAGCAGTTCTTC; v_gene: TRBV29-1; j_gene: TRBJ2-1; abundance: -; d_gene: -
CDR3aa: CASGQDGNYGYTF; CDR3nt: TGTGCTAGTGGGCAGGACGGGAACTATGGCTACACCTTC; v_gene: TRBV12-5; j_gene: TRBJ1-2; abundance: once; d_gene: -
CDR3aa: CASSDRGGTEAFF; CDR3nt: TGTGCCAGCTCGGACAGGGGGGGCACTGAAGCTTTCTTT; v_gene: TRBV7-9; j_gene: TRBJ1-1; abundance: -; d_gene: TRBD1
CDR3aa: CASSREYQPQHF; CDR3nt: TGTGCCAGCAGCCGTGAATACCAGCCCCAGCATTTT; v_gene: TRBV5-6; j_gene: TRBJ1-5; abundance: -; d_gene: -
CDR3aa: CAWSVRQSGGYTF; CDR3nt: TGTGCCTGGAGTGTACGGCAGTCTGGTGGCTACACCTTC; v_gene: TRBV30; j_gene: TRBJ1-2; abundance: -; d_gene: -
CDR3aa: CASSLGGPNEQFF; CDR3nt: TGTGCCAGCAGTCTGGGAGGGCCGAATGAGCAGTTCTTC; v_gene: TRBV12-3/TRBV12-4; j_gene: TRBJ2-1; abundance: -; d_gene: TRBD2
CDR3aa: CASSPRGSSYNSPLHF; CDR3nt: TGTGCCAGTAGTCCCAGGGGGAGCTCCTATAATTCACCCCTCCACTTT; v_gene: TRBV19; j_gene: TRBJ1-6; abundance: -; d_gene: TRBD1
CDR3aa: CASRKGGQDISGANVLTF; CDR3nt: TGTGCCAGCAGAAAGGGGGGACAGGATATCTCTGGGGCCAACGTCCTGACTTTC; v_gene: TRBV2; j_gene: TRBJ2-6; abundance: -; d_gene: TRBD1
CDR3aa: CASSPLQTSGNTIYF; CDR3nt: TGTGCCAGCTCACCATTGCAGACCTCTGGAAACACCATATATTTT; v_gene: TRBV18; j_gene: TRBJ1-3; abundance: -; d_gene: -
CDR3aa: CASSQDSRGGQDTQYF; CDR3nt: TGTGCCAGCAGCCAAGATTCGCGGGGGGGCCAAGATACGCAGTATTTT; v_gene: TRBV3-1/TRBV3-2; j_gene: TRBJ2-3; abundance: -; d_gene: TRBD2
CDR3aa: CASSRSVSDVLWNSPLHF; CDR3nt: TGCGCCAGCAGCCGCAGCGTATCGGACGTTTTGTGGAATTCACCCCTCCACTTT; v_gene: TRBV4-3; j_gene: TRBJ1-6; abundance: -; d_gene: -
CDR3aa: CASSLVQGSEAFF; CDR3nt: TGCGCCAGCAGCTTGGTCCAGGGGTCTGAAGCTTTCTTT; v_gene: TRBV5-1; j_gene: TRBJ1-1; abundance: once; d_gene: -
CDR3aa: CASSLAGPKNIQYF; CDR3nt: TGTGCCAGCAGCTTAGCTGGACCCAAAAACATTCAGTACTTC; v_gene: TRBV11-2; j_gene: TRBJ2-4; abundance: -; d_gene: -
CDR3aa: CASSITGNTDTQYF; CDR3nt: TGTGCCAGTAGTATAACAGGGAACACAGATACGCAGTATTTT; v_gene: TRBV19; j_gene: TRBJ2-3; abundance: -; d_gene: -
CDR3aa: CAISESKSVNEKLFF; CDR3nt: TGTGCCATCAGTGAGTCGAAGAGTGTTAATGAAAAACTGTTTTTT; v_gene: TRBV10-3; j_gene: TRBJ1-4; abundance: few; d_gene: -
CDR3aa: CAITPGGETGSYNEQFF; CDR3nt: TGTGCCATCACCCCCGGGGGGGAGACCGGCTCCTACAATGAGCAGTTCTTC; v_gene: TRBV10-3; j_gene: TRBJ2-1; abundance: -; d_gene: TRBD2
CDR3aa: CASSPRTPYGYTF; CDR3nt: TGTGCCAGCAGCCCCCGTACCCCGTATGGCTACACCTTC; v_gene: TRBV5-6; j_gene: TRBJ1-2; abundance: few; d_gene: -
CDR3aa: CASRPRTGANYEQYF; CDR3nt: TGTGCAAGTCGCCCTCGGACAGGGGCGAACTACGAGCAGTACTTC; v_gene: TRBV12-2; j_gene: TRBJ2-7; abundance: -; d_gene: -
CDR3aa: CASSQDRSYGYTF; CDR3nt: TGTGCCAGCAGCCAGGACAGGTCCTATGGCTACACCTTC; v_gene: TRBV7-3; j_gene: TRBJ1-2; abundance: once; d_gene: TRBD1
CDR3aa: CASSRSGGSNQPQHF; CDR3nt: TGTGCCAGCAGCCGAAGTGGGGGAAGCAATCAGCCCCAGCATTTT; v_gene: TRBV7-8; j_gene: TRBJ1-5; abundance: -; d_gene: -
CDR3aa: CASSSSGSSTDTQYF; CDR3nt: TGCGCCAGCAGCTCTAGCGGGTCTAGCACAGATACGCAGTATTTT; v_gene: TRBV5-1; j_gene: TRBJ2-3; abundance: -; d_gene: TRBD2
CDR3aa: CASRAQDTGELFF; CDR3nt: TGTGCCAGCAGAGCCCAGGACACCGGGGAGCTGTTTTTT; v_gene: TRBV12-3/TRBV12-4; j_gene: TRBJ2-2; abundance: -; d_gene: -
CDR3aa: CASSLQGYGYTF; CDR3nt: TGTGCCAGCAGCTTACAGGGCTATGGCTACACCTTC; v_gene: TRBV7-2; j_gene: TRBJ1-2; abundance: -; d_gene: -
CDR3aa: CASSLAFGGSDTEAFF; CDR3nt: TGTGCCAGCAGCTTAGCGTTTGGGGGATCAGATACTGAAGCTTTCTTT; v_gene: TRBV7-9; j_gene: TRBJ1-1; abundance: -; d_gene: -
CDR3aa: CASSSQGEVEQFF; CDR3nt: TGTGCCAGCAGTTCCCAGGGTGAAGTCGAGCAGTTCTTC; v_gene: TRBV6-2/TRBV6-3; j_gene: TRBJ2-1; abundance: -; d_gene: -
CDR3aa: CASSLSGGRRNEKLFF; CDR3nt: TGTGCCAGCAGTCTCTCCGGGGGCAGGCGTAATGAAAAACTGTTTTTT; v_gene: TRBV9; j_gene: TRBJ1-4; abundance: -; d_gene: -
CDR3aa: CAWSLGGQNYGYTF; CDR3nt: TGTGCCTGGAGCCTAGGGGGGCAGAACTATGGCTACACCTTC; v_gene: TRBV30; j_gene: TRBJ1-2; abundance: -; d_gene: -
CDR3aa: CAWSAGGTQFF; CDR3nt: TGTGCCTGGAGCGCCGGGGGGACGCAGTTCTTC; v_gene: TRBV30; j_gene: TRBJ2-1; abundance: -; d_gene: TRBD2
CDR3aa: CASSQDWKGSYNEQFF; CDR3nt: TGTGCCAGCAGCCAAGATTGGAAGGGCTCCTACAATGAGCAGTTCTTC; v_gene: TRBV4-2; j_gene: TRBJ2-1; abundance: -; d_gene: -
CDR3aa: CSVLGNTEAFF; CDR3nt: TGCAGCGTTCTCGGGAACACTGAAGCTTTCTTT; v_gene: TRBV29-1; j_gene: TRBJ1-1; abundance: -; d_gene: -
CDR3aa: CARSSLVGLSYEQYF; CDR3nt: TGTGCCCGCAGTTCCTTGGTGGGGCTATCCTACGAGCAGTACTTC; v_gene: TRBV6-5; j_gene: TRBJ2-7; abundance: -; d_gene: -
CDR3aa: CASSELGTGNQPQHF; CDR3nt: TGTGCCAGCAGTGAATTGGGGACAGGGAATCAGCCCCAGCATTTT; v_gene: TRBV2; j_gene: TRBJ1-5; abundance: -; d_gene: TRBD1
CDR3aa: CASSQSSYEQYF; CDR3nt: TGTGCCAGCAGCCAAAGCTCCTACGAGCAGTACTTC; v_gene: TRBV14; j_gene: TRBJ2-7; abundance: -; d_gene: -
CDR3aa: CASSPGSGVKETQYF; CDR3nt: TGTGCCAGCTCACCCGGTAGCGGGGTCAAGGAGACCCAGTACTTC; v_gene: TRBV18; j_gene: TRBJ2-5; abundance: -; d_gene: TRBD2
CDR3aa: CSALAGARGYTF; CDR3nt: TGCAGCGCTCTCGCCGGGGCCCGAGGCTACACCTTC; v_gene: TRBV29-1; j_gene: TRBJ1-2; abundance: -; d_gene: -
CDR3aa: CASGAFNEKLFF; CDR3nt: TGTGCCAGCGGGGCGTTTAATGAAAAACTGTTTTTT; v_gene: TRBV19; j_gene: TRBJ1-4; abundance: -; d_gene: -
CDR3aa: CASSFGTEYSYEQYF; CDR3nt: TGTGCCAGCAGTTTTGGTACAGAATACTCCTACGAGCAGTACTTC; v_gene: TRBV27; j_gene: TRBJ2-7; abundance: -; d_gene: -
CDR3aa: CASRVRTAETQYF; CDR3nt: TGTGCCAGCAGAGTGAGGACAGCGGAGACCCAGTACTTC; v_gene: TRBV7-9; j_gene: TRBJ2-5; abundance: few; d_gene: -
CDR3aa: CASSSHLNTEAFF; CDR3nt: TGTGCCAGCAGCTCCCACCTGAACACTGAAGCTTTCTTT; v_gene: TRBV9; j_gene: TRBJ1-1; abundance: -; d_gene: -
CDR3aa: CASSYGTGGNTEAFF; CDR3nt: TGTGCCAGCAGTTACGGGACAGGGGGGAACACTGAAGCTTTCTTT; v_gene: TRBV6-5; j_gene: TRBJ1-1; abundance: -; d_gene: TRBD1
CDR3aa: CASSQVGRGGRNEQFF; CDR3nt: TGCGCCAGCAGCCAAGTAGGGCGGGGGGGCAGGAATGAGCAGTTCTTC; v_gene: TRBV4-1; j_gene: TRBJ2-1; abundance: -; d_gene: TRBD2
CDR3aa: CASTTGRTLNQPQHF; CDR3nt: TGTGCCAGCACCACAGGACGGACGCTCAATCAGCCCCAGCATTTT; v_gene: TRBV5-6; j_gene: TRBJ1-5; abundance: once; d_gene: -
CDR3aa: CASSQGTGRDQPQHF; CDR3nt: TGTGCCAGCAGCCAGGGGACCGGGCGGGATCAGCCCCAGCATTTT; v_gene: TRBV3-1/TRBV3-2; j_gene: TRBJ1-5; abundance: -; d_gene: -
CDR3aa: CSVGGQGLSYTF; CDR3nt: TGCAGCGTTGGTGGGCAGGGCCTAAGCTACACCTTC; v_gene: TRBV29-1; j_gene: TRBJ1-2; abundance: -; d_gene: -
CDR3aa: CASSSEVDTEAFF; CDR3nt: TGTGCCAGCAGCTCGGAGGTGGACACTGAAGCTTTCTTT; v_gene: TRBV11-2; j_gene: TRBJ1-1; abundance: -; d_gene: -
CDR3aa: CASSRGTASSYEQYF; CDR3nt: TGTGCCAGCAGCCGGGGGACAGCTAGCTCCTACGAGCAGTACTTC; v_gene: TRBV5-4; j_gene: TRBJ2-7; abundance: -; d_gene: -
CDR3aa: CASSAYSANYGYTF; CDR3nt: TGTGCCAGCAGCGCATACAGTGCCAACTATGGCTACACCTTC; v_gene: TRBV7-8; j_gene: TRBJ1-2; abundance: -; d_gene: -
CDR3aa: CASTVTGTPNTEAFF; CDR3nt: TGTGCCAGTACAGTGACCGGGACACCAAACACTGAAGCTTTCTTT; v_gene: TRBV19; j_gene: TRBJ1-1; abundance: -; d_gene: -